This TCR beta chain was recorded in a study of T cells in Graves' hyperthyroidism and ophthalmopathy. In this sample, this clonotype turned up many times. Fresh peripheral blood, approximately 10 ml, yielded the PBMCs. There are 13 residues in the CDR3. Between the trimmed V and J ends, which lost 3 bases and 6 bases, there was a span of 11 bases. CDR1 is SGHAT and CDR2 is FQNNGV in the germline V gene. Amplified TCR beta CDR3 regions came from RNA transcripts. RT-PCR in the first round (using the HTBI primer set) targeted the TCR CDR3. TCRdb called the multiplex PCR reads again in MiXCR, with one record for every CDR3 protein. The sample records approximately 400,000 distinct CDR3 sequences, about 15% being singletons.

V gene TRBV11-2 combines with J gene TRBJ1-1; a weak D match, TRBD1 (5 bases). The clonotype comes from a woman younger than 45 with Graves' hyperthyroidism. The sequencing sample was made of blood. The CDR3 sequence: CASSLGRAAEAFF. The DNA for the CDR3 is TGTGCCAGCAGCTTGGGCAGGGCCGCTGAAGCTTTCTTT.